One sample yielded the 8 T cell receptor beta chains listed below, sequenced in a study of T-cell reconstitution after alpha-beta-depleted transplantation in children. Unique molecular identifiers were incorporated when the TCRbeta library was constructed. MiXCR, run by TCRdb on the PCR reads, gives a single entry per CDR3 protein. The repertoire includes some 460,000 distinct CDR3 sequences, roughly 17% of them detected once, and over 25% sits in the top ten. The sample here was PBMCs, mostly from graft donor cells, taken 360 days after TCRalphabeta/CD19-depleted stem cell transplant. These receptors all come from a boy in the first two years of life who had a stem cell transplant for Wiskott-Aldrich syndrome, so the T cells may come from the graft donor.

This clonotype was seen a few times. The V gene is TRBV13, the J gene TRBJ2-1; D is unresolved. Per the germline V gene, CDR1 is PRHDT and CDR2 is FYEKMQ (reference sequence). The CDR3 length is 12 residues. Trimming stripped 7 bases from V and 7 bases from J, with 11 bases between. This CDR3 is CASNPFLNEQFF. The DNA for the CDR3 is TGTGCCAGCAACCCTTTTCTTAATGAGCAGTTCTTC. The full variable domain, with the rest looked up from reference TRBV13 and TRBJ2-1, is AAGVIQSPRHLIKEKRETATLKCYPIPRHDTVYWYQQGPGQDPQFLISFYEKMQSDKGSIPDRFSAQQFSDYHSELNMSSLELGDSALYFCASNPFLNEQFFGPGTRLTVL.

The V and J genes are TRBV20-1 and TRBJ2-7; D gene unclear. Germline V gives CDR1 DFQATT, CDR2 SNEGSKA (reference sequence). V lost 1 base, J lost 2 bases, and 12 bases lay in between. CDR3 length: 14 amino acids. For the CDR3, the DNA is TGCAGTGCTAGAGTAGGTCTTCTCGCCTACGAGCAGTACTTC. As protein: CSARVGLLAYEQYF.

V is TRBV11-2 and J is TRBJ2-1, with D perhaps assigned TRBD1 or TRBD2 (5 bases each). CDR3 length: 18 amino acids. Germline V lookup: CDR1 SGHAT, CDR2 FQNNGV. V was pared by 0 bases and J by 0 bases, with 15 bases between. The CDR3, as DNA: TGTGCCAGCAGCTTAGAATTAGGGACCGCGAGCTCCTACAATGAGCAGTTCTTC. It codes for CASSLELGTASSYNEQFF.

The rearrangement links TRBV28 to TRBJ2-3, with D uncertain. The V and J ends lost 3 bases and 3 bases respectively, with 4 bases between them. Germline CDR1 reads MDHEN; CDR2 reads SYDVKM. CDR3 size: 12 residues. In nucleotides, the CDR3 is TGTGCCAGCAGTTTCATTACAGATACGCAGTATTTT. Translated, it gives CASSFITDTQYF.

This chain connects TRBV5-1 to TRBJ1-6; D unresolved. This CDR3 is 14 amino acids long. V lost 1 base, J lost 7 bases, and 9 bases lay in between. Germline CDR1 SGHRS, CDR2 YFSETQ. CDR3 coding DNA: TGCGCCAGCAGCTTGACGATGGGGAATTCACCCCTCCACTTT. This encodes CASSLTMGNSPLHF.

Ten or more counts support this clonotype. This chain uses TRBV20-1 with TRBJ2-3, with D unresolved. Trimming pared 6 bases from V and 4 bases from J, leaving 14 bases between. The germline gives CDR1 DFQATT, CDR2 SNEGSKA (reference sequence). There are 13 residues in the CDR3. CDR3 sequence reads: CSAPLAGPDTQYF. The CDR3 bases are TGCAGTGCCCCCCTGGCTGGTCCAGATACGCAGTATTTT.

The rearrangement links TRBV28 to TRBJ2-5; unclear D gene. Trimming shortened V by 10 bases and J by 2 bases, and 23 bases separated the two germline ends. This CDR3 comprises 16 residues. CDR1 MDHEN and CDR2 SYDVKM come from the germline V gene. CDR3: CANLPPLRRTQETQYF. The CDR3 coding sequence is TGTGCCAACCTCCCCCCCCTCAGGAGAACTCAAGAGACCCAGTACTTC. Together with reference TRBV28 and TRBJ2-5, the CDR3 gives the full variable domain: DVKVTQSSRYLVKRTGEKVFLECVQDMDHENMFWYRQDPGLGLRLIYFSYDVKMKEKGDIPEGYSVSREKKERFSLILESASTNQTSMYLCANLPPLRRTQETQYFGPGTRLLVL.

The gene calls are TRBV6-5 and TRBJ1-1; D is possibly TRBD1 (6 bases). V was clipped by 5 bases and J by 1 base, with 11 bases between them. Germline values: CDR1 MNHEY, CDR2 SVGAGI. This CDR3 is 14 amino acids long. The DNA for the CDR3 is TGTGCCAGCAGTACACGAGGGGGGAACACTGAAGCTTTCTTT. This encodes CASSTRGGNTEAFF.